These T cell receptor beta chains were read from a single sample in a study of cytomegalovirus exposure and HLA in healthy donors. The protocol was immunoSEQ multiplex PCR, while the TCRdb copy is restricted to in-frame clones and leaves out a portion. The repertoire holds approximately 69,000 clones, approximately 74% seen once, with approximately 21% in the top ten. Material for sequencing was PBMCs. The receptors shown here come from a woman younger than 45 in good health and CMV-seropositive. Each CDR3 is given with its conserved first and last residue. A D gene is named only where the DNA matches it firmly. Expanded clones get a size class; other rows say once, few or many, or leave the size out.

V: TRBV6-5
size: few
D: -
J: TRBJ1-1
DNA: TGTGCCAGCAGTTATCAGGGGCCGTCAGCTTTCTTT
CDR3: CASSYQGPSAFF

V: TRBV6-5
size: -
D: TRBD1
J: TRBJ2-7
DNA: TGTGCCAGCAGTTACGAGGGGGCGCGTGAGCAGTACTTC
CDR3: CASSYEGAREQYF

V: TRBV18
size: -
D: -
J: TRBJ1-2
DNA: TGTGCCAGCTCACAGGAGGGAGGCAGGGCTGGCTACACCTTC
CDR3: CASSQEGGRAGYTF

V: TRBV4-2
size: few
D: -
J: TRBJ2-7
DNA: TGTGCCAGCAGCTTTAGCGGAGAGGGGCGCGAGCAGTACTTC
CDR3: CASSFSGEGREQYF

V: TRBV4-3
size: -
D: -
J: TRBJ2-5
DNA: TGCGCCAGCAGCCTCTATATAGGGGCCCAGAGTGGGACCCAGTACTTC
CDR3: CASSLYIGAQSGTQYF

V: TRBV6-1
size: -
D: -
J: TRBJ2-1
DNA: TGTGCCAGCAGTGAAACGCACTCCAGGGGAGAGGAGCAGTTCTTC
CDR3: CASSETHSRGEEQFF

V: TRBV9
size: -
D: TRBD2
J: TRBJ2-3
DNA: TGTGCCAGCAGCGTAGTCACGACTAGCGGGAGGGCAACGCAGTATTTT
CDR3: CASSVVTTSGRATQYF

V: TRBV6-1
size: -
D: TRBD2
J: TRBJ2-4
DNA: TGTGCCAGCACTCCGGGACTAGCGGGAGGGCCCGCGTACTTC
CDR3: CASTPGLAGGPAYF

V: TRBV30
size: -
D: TRBD1
J: TRBJ2-6
DNA: TGTGCCTGGGGACAGGCTCGAGGGGCCAACGTCCTGACTTTC
CDR3: CAWGQARGANVLTF

V: TRBV13
size: -
D: TRBD2
J: TRBJ2-2
DNA: TGTGCCAGCAGCCCCCGACTAGCGGGCACCGGGGAGCTGTTTTTT
CDR3: CASSPRLAGTGELFF

V: TRBV6-1
size: -
D: TRBD2
J: TRBJ2-7
DNA: TGTGCCAGCAGTGAATGGCTAGCGGACCCCTCTAGAGAGCAGTACTTC
CDR3: CASSEWLADPSREQYF

V: TRBV4-1
size: -
D: -
J: TRBJ2-1
DNA: TGCGCCAGCAGCCAGCCGAGCTCCTACAATGAGCAGTTCTTC
CDR3: CASSQPSSYNEQFF

V: TRBV30
size: -
D: -
J: TRBJ1-2
DNA: TGTGCCTGGAGTGAGGGAGCTAACTATGGCTACACCTTC
CDR3: CAWSEGANYGYTF

V: TRBV18
size: -
D: -
J: TRBJ2-5
DNA: TGTGCCAGCTCACCTCCCTTTGGGGGAGGTACCCAAGAGACCCAGTACTTC
CDR3: CASSPPFGGGTQETQYF